The next 8 T cell receptor beta chains were all read from a single sample in a study of blood T cell repertoires in COVID-19. Profiled with immunoSEQ multiplex PCR; TCRdb holds only in-frame clones, not every one. The data hold 290,000 or so clones, with more than 75% observed a single time. Specimen: PBMCs or T cells enriched from blood (not recorded which). Receptor source: a woman aged 18-29 years who had recovered from COVID-19.

The chain carries TRBV21-1 and TRBJ2-2; the table's D call, TRBD1, was not checked against the DNA. TRBV21-1 is a pseudogene segment. CDR3 size: 15 residues. The CDR3 loop is CASSPGQHNTGELFF. The CDR3 region has the DNA TGTGCCAGCAGTCCAGGACAGCACAACACCGGGGAGCTGTTTTTT.

The J gene is TRBJ1-1, the V gene TRBV20-1, with D possibly being TRBD1 (6 bases). Trimming shortened V by 8 bases and J by 3 bases, and 10 bases separated the two germline ends. Germline-derived CDR1 and CDR2 are DFQATT and SNEGSKA (reference sequence). The CDR3 totals 11 residues. CDR3 in DNA: TGCAGTTGGAGACAGGACACTGAAGCTTTCTTT. It translates to CSWRQDTEAFF.

The chain recombines TRBV12-5 with TRBJ2-2; D perhaps matches TRBD1 (5 bases). Germline CDR1 LGHNT, CDR2 FRNRAP. The CDR3 has 16 amino acids. Between the trimmed V and J ends, which lost 0 bases and 1 base, there was a span of 9 bases. CDR3 residues: CASGLVPQGNTGELFF. DNA for the CDR3: TGTGCTAGTGGTTTGGTACCGCAGGGGAACACCGGGGAGCTGTTTTTT. Combining the CDR3 with reference TRBV12-5 and TRBJ2-2 gives the whole variable domain DARVTQTPRHKVTEMGQEVTMRCQPILGHNTVFWYRQTMMQGLELLAYFRNRAPLDDSGMPKDRFSAEMPDATLATLKIQPSEPRDSAVYFCASGLVPQGNTGELFFGEGSRLTVL.

CDR3 residues: CASSLSGLADGEQFF. The CDR3 nucleotides are TGTGCCAGCAGCTTATCGGGACTAGCGGATGGTGAGCAGTTCTTC. The chain links TRBV11-2 to TRBJ2-1; 11 bases match TRBD2. The CDR3 consists of 15 residues. CDR1 and CDR2 from the germline V gene are SGHAT and FQNNGV. Unmatched junction bases numbered 6, after V lost 2 bases and J lost 9 bases.

This chain connects TRBV5-5 to TRBJ1-2; 10 nucleotides line up with TRBD1. Trimming removed 4 bases from V and 8 bases from J; junction bases left unmatched: 11. CDR3 length: 15 amino acids. Germline V CDR1 and CDR2: SGHKS, YYEKEE (reference sequence). The CDR3 sequence: CASSVPGTGAGGYTF. The CDR3 DNA reads as TGTGCCAGCAGCGTGCCCGGGACAGGGGCGGGGGGCTACACCTTC.

This chain links TRBV5-1 with TRBJ2-6; TRBD2 might be the D (6 bases). From germline, CDR1 is SGHRS and CDR2 YFSETQ. V lost 4 bases to trimming and J lost 8 bases, with 16 bases between them. The CDR3 has 15 amino acids. This chain's CDR3 is CASSRPGLRTNVLTF. Here the CDR3 DNA reads TGCGCCAGCAGCCGACCGGGACTGAGGACCAACGTCCTGACTTTC.

This rearrangement joins TRBV14 to TRBJ2-3; TRBD2 matches at 8 bases. The trim removed 4 bases at V and 4 bases at J, leaving 10 bases unmatched. This CDR3 region has 16 residues. Germline CDR1 SGHDN, CDR2 FVKESK. CDR3 DNA: TGTGCCAGCAGCCTGTTTCCGGGACTAGAAGCAGATACGCAGTATTTT. This gives the protein CASSLFPGLEADTQYF. The full variable domain, rest sourced from reference TRBV14 and TRBJ2-3, is EAGVTQFPSHSVIEKGQTVTLRCDPISGHDNLYWYRRVMGKEIKFLLHFVKESKQDESGMPNNRFLAERTGGTYSTLKVQPAELEDSGVYFCASSLFPGLEADTQYFGPGTRLTVL.

This clone was detected only once. V is TRBV7-2 and J is TRBJ2-1, with D hard to call. Trimming removed 0 bases from V and 8 bases from J, with 14 bases in between. The length of the CDR3 is 15 residues. Germline CDR1 SGHTA, CDR2 FQGNSA. CDR3 nucleotides: TGTGCCAGCAGCTTAGCGCCTAGTCTCCCCTATGAGCAGTTCTTC. Protein sequence: CASSLAPSLPYEQFF.